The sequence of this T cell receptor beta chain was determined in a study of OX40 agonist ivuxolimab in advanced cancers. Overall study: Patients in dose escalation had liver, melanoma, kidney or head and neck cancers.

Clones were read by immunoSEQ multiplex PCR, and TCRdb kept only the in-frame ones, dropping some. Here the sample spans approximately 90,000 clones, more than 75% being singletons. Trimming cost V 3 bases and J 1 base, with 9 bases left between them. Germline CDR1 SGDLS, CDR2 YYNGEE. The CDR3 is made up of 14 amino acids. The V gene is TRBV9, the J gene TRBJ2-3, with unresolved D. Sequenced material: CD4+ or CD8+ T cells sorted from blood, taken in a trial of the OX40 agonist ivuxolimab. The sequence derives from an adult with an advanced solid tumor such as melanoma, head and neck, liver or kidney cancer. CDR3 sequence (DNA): TGTGCCAGCAGCGCCGATTTACGCACAGATACGCAGTATTTT. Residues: CASSADLRTDTQYF.